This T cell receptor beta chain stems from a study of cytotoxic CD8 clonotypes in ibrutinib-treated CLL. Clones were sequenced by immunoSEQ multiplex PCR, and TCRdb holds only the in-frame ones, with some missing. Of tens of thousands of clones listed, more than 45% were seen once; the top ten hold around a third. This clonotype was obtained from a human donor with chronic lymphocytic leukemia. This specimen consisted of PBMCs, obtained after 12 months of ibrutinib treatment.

In nucleotides, the CDR3 is TGTGCCAGCAGTTACTTAGGGGGAACCTACAATGAGCAGTTCTTC. Its translation: CASSYLGGTYNEQFF. The chain carries TRBV6-6 and TRBJ2-1; maybe TRBD1 (6 bases). From germline, CDR1 is MNHNY and CDR2 SVGAGI (reference sequence). This CDR3 has 15 residues. Trimming cost V 1 base and J 2 bases, with 9 bases left between them.